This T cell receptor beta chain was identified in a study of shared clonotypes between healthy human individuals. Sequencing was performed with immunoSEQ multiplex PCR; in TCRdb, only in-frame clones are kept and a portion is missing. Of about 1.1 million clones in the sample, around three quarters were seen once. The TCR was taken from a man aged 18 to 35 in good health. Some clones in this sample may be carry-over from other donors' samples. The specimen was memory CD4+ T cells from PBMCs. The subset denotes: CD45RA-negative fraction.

The CDR3 sequence is CASSSISRGHGYTF. In DNA, the CDR3 is TGTGCCAGCAGTTCCATATCCAGGGGGCATGGCTACACCTTC. The chain combines TRBV28 with TRBJ1-2; 8 nucleotides line up with TRBD1. CDR1 is MDHEN, CDR2 SYDVKM, per germline. CDR3 length equals 14 residues. Losses at the gene ends were 4 bases for V and 6 bases for J; bases not matched to a gene: 7.